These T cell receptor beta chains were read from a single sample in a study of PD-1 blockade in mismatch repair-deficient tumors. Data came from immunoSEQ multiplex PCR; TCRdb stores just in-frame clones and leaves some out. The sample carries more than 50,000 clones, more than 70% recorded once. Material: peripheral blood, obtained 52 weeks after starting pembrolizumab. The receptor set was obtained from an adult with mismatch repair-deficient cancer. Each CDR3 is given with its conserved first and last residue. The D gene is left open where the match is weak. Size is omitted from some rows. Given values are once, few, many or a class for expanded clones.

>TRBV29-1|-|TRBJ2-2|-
TGCAGCGTAGCGACGGGTTCGAACACCGGGGAGCTGTTTTTT
CSVATGSNTGELFF
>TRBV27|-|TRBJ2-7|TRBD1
TGTGCCAGCAGTTCGTACGGGACAGGGATGCCCTACGAGCAGTACTTC
CASSSYGTGMPYEQYF
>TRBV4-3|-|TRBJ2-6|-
TGCGCCAGCAGCCAAGATCAGGGTCGGCAGGCGGCCTCTGGGGCCAACGTCCTGACTTTC
CASSQDQGRQAASGANVLTF
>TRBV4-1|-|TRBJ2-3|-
TGCGCCAGCAGCCAATTGCGGACTAGCACAGATACGCAGTATTTT
CASSQLRTSTDTQYF
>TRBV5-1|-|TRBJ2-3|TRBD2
TGCGCCAGCAGCTTCCGGACTAGCGGGATTTCGTCGGATACGCAGTATTTT
CASSFRTSGISSDTQYF
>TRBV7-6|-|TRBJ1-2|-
TGTGCCAGCAGCCTGGACAGTAACTATGGCTACACCTTC
CASSLDSNYGYTF
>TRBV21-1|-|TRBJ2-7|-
TGTGCCAGCAGCAAGTCACGTGGGACTAGCGGCCTATCCTACGAGCAGTACTTC
CASSKSRGTSGLSYEQYF
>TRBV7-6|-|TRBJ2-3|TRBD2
TGTGCCAGCAGCTCGGGACTAGCGGGAGTAGATACGCAGTATTTT
CASSSGLAGVDTQYF
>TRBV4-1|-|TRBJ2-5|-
TGCGCCAGCAGCCGAACGGGCCACCAAGAGACCCAGTACTTC
CASSRTGHQETQYF
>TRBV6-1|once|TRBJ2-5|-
TGTGCCAGCAGTGACGACGAAGGTTTTACCCAGTACTTC
CASSDDEGFTQYF
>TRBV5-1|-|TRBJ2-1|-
TGCGCCAGCAGCTTGGCCGGTCACAATGAGCAGTTCTTC
CASSLAGHNEQFF
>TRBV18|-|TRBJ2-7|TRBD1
TGTGCCAGCTCGAGCCGGGACAGGGCCTCCTACGAGCAGTACTTC
CASSSRDRASYEQYF
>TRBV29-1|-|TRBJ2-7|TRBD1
TGCAGCGTCGCACAGGGGGCGGGCGAGCAGTACTTC
CSVAQGAGEQYF
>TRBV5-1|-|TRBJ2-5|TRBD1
TGCGCCAGCAGCCGAGATCAGGGGGCCGGAGAGACCCAGTACTTC
CASSRDQGAGETQYF
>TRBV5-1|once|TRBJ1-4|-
TGCGCCAGCAGCTACGGACAGTCTGCAACTAATGAAAAACTGTTTTTT
CASSYGQSATNEKLFF
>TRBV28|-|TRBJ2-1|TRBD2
TGTGCCAGCAAGCGGGACTTAATAGGTGGTAACAATGAGCAGTTCTTC
CASKRDLIGGNNEQFF